This T cell receptor beta chain was identified in a study of blood T cell repertoires in COVID-19. Only in-frame clones appear in the TCRdb table, and some are missing; sequencing was by immunoSEQ multiplex PCR. The data contain 250,000 or so clones, roughly 90% of them singletons. Germline CDR1 and CDR2: SGHTA and FQGNSA. The CDR3 consists of 15 residues. After removal of 1 base from V and 3 bases from J, the junction contained 6 bases not matched to a gene. What was sequenced was peripheral blood. The TCR was taken from a woman aged 35 to 49 who had recovered from COVID-19. This sequence joins TRBV7-2 and TRBJ2-7; 7 nucleotides match TRBD1. Here the CDR3 reads CASSLGQGLYYEQYF. The CDR3 DNA is TGTGCCAGCAGCTTAGGACAGGGTTTATACTACGAGCAGTACTTC.